This TCR beta chain was sequenced for a study of CD8 T cells in ankylosing spondylitis. Points on this clonotype: Antigen: not known.

The study's findings and limits: Researchers reportedly found disease-linked clones significantly enriched in matched ankylosing spondylitis synovial fluid. Reactive arthritis synovial fluid and blood previously showed some of these motif variants. Disease-linked clones were CD8+ and relatively rare in peripheral blood.

The CDR3 runs 16 residues. Between the trimmed V and J ends, which lost 3 bases and 1 base, there was a span of 13 bases. The germline V gene has CDR1 KGHSH and CDR2 LQKENI. Researchers built TCR beta libraries using quantitative 5'-RACE with molecular barcodes. TCRdb redid the calling of the 5' RACE reads with MiXCR, one entry per CDR3 protein. The data show 150,000 to 200,000 distinct CDR3 sequences, about 17% seen once. Material for sequencing was blood, either unsorted or a sorted T cell fraction (not recorded which). The chain recombines TRBV18 with TRBJ1-5; D uncertain. The source is a male donor with ankylosing spondylitis or in good health (not recorded which). DNA of the CDR3: TGTGCCAGCTCACCCAGTACCCCGAACAGCAATCAGCCCCAGCATTTT. Translated, it gives CASSPSTPNSNQPQHF.